The next 26 T cell receptor beta chains were all read from a single sample in a study of control samples from healthy donors and cancer patients. Assay: immunoSEQ multiplex PCR; the TCRdb copy retains only in-frame clones and omits some. Found here are tens of thousands of clones, roughly 85% of them singletons; the top ten hold approximately 5%. Sequenced input: blood. Receptors were obtained from a man aged 35 to 55 in good health.

The chain carries TRBV28 and TRBJ2-6, with D perhaps TRBD1 (6 bases). CDR1 and CDR2 from the germline V gene are MDHEN and SYDVKM. Trimming shortened V by 6 bases and J by 0 bases, and 18 bases separated the two germline ends. The CDR3 length is 18 residues. The CDR3 sequence is CASRKTGFTGSGANVLTF. The DNA of the CDR3 is TGTGCCAGCAGGAAGACAGGTTTTACCGGCTCTGGGGCCAACGTCCTGACTTTC.

The rearrangement joins TRBV27 to TRBJ1-1; no firm D call. V was clipped by 1 base and J by 2 bases, with 8 bases between them. From germline, CDR1 is MNHEY and CDR2 SMNVEV (reference sequence). The CDR3 covers 14 residues. CDR3 sequence reads: CASSLWGLNTEAFF. Here the CDR3 DNA reads TGTGCCAGCAGTTTATGGGGATTAAACACTGAAGCTTTCTTT.

This clone was seen more than once but under ten times. The V gene is TRBV7-9, the J gene TRBJ2-1; D is undetermined. Per the germline V gene, CDR1 is SEHNR and CDR2 is FQNEAQ (reference sequence). The CDR3 covers 15 residues. V lost 0 bases, J lost 7 bases, and 13 bases lay in between. The CDR3 here is CASSLAWDSANEQFF. The CDR3, as DNA: TGTGCCAGCAGCTTAGCGTGGGATTCGGCAAATGAGCAGTTCTTC.

The rearrangement links TRBV7-9 to TRBJ1-1; D gene ambiguous. Germline V gene data show CDR1 as SEHNR and CDR2 as FQNEAQ (reference sequence). V lost 1 base, J lost 4 bases, and 13 bases lay in between. The CDR3 spans 15 residues. CDR3 sequence reads: CASSLGQVRATEAFF. The CDR3 region has the DNA TGTGCCAGCAGCTTAGGTCAGGTAAGGGCCACTGAAGCTTTCTTT.

CDR3 in amino acids: CASSYSRVSGTEAFF. As DNA, the CDR3 is TGTGCCAGCAGTTACTCCAGGGTATCAGGCACTGAAGCTTTCTTT. V usage is TRBV6-5 and J usage is TRBJ1-1; weak D call: TRBD1 (5 bases). The germline CDR1 and CDR2 sequences are MNHEY and SVGAGI. Trimming removed 0 bases at V and 4 bases at J, with 12 bases between. The CDR3 is made up of 15 amino acids.

The chain couples TRBV30 to TRBJ1-1, with D possibly TRBD1 on 5 matching bases. The CDR3 length is 14 residues. V gave up 2 bases and J gave up 6 bases, with 16 bases separating them. Germline-derived CDR1 and CDR2 are GTSNPN and SVGIG (reference sequence). The CDR3 DNA reads as TGTGCCTGGAGTACCTCAGGGATTCTCTCTGAAGCTTTCTTT. It encodes CAWSTSGILSEAFF.

V and J are TRBV2 and TRBJ1-2; D gene unclear. The CDR3 consists of 15 residues. V lost 7 bases, J lost 4 bases, and 19 bases lay in between. The V gene's germline CDR1 is SNHLY and CDR2 FYNNEI. In DNA, the CDR3 is TGTGCCAGCATCCTCGCAGAGAGCGCTTTCTATGGCTACACCTTC. Protein sequence: CASILAESAFYGYTF.

This chain uses TRBV30 with TRBJ1-2, with TRBD1 matching over 7 bases. The CDR3 totals 14 residues. Trimming at V came to 7 bases and at J to 3 bases, leaving 11 bases not matched to a gene. Looked up from germline, CDR1 is GTSNPN and CDR2 is SVGIG (reference sequence). CDR3: CASPNPQGYYGYTF. The CDR3 nucleotides are TGTGCCTCCCCAAATCCACAGGGGTACTATGGCTACACCTTC.

The chain links TRBV19 to TRBJ2-7; 9 bases are a match to TRBD1. With 3 bases clipped from V and 5 bases from J, the junction kept 8 bases outside the gene matches. The CDR3 runs 15 residues. CDR1 is LNHDA and CDR2 is SQIVND in the germline V gene (reference sequence). The DNA of the CDR3 is TGTGCCAGTAGTATCGGGGGACAGGGAATAGACGAGCAGTACTTC. Translating it yields CASSIGGQGIDEQYF.

This CDR3 is CAWSRQGVQDTQYF. The CDR3 DNA is TGTGCCTGGAGTAGACAGGGAGTTCAAGATACGCAGTATTTT. The chain recombines TRBV30 with TRBJ2-3; 7 bases match TRBD1. V was clipped by 2 bases and J by 5 bases; unmatched bases: 7. Per germline, CDR1 GTSNPN and CDR2 SVGIG (reference sequence). The CDR3 is 14 amino acids.

CDR3 sequence reads: CAWRPGAPEQYF. As DNA, the CDR3 is TGTGCCTGGAGGCCAGGGGCACCCGAGCAGTACTTC. V is TRBV30 and J is TRBJ2-7; maybe TRBD1 (6 bases). CDR1 and CDR2 (germline): GTSNPN, SVGIG (reference sequence). The V end was cut by 3 bases, the J end by 6 bases, with 12 bases between. The CDR3 consists of 12 residues.

The chain joins TRBV25-1 to TRBJ2-3; 9 positions match TRBD1. V lost 4 bases, J lost 0 bases, and 11 bases stayed unmatched. The CDR3 sequence is 18 residues long. Germline CDR1 MGHDK, CDR2 SYGVNS. This chain's CDR3 is CASSGLGTGILSTDTQYF. CDR3 in DNA: TGTGCCAGCAGTGGGCTCGGGACAGGGATCCTTAGCACAGATACGCAGTATTTT. The whole variable domain, remainder taken from reference TRBV25-1 and TRBJ2-3, is EADIYQTPRYLVIGTGKKITLECSQTMGHDKMYWYQQDPGMELHLIHYSYGVNSTEKGDLSSESTVSRIRTEHFPLTLESARPSHTSQYLCASSGLGTGILSTDTQYFGPGTRLTVL.

The DNA of the CDR3 is TGTGCCAGCAGTTACCGTTACCCGGGTCCCAATCAGCCCCAGCATTTT. Residues: CASSYRYPGPNQPQHF. The V and J genes are TRBV6-5 and TRBJ1-5, with D uncertain. The V gene's germline CDR1 is MNHEY and CDR2 SVGAGI. Trimming cost V 2 bases and J 3 bases, with 14 bases left between them. The CDR3 totals 16 residues.

The chain couples TRBV27 to TRBJ2-3, with D possibly matching TRBD1 (5 bases). V shed 4 bases and J shed 5 bases, with 13 bases lying between them. Germline assignment: CDR1 MNHEY and CDR2 SMNVEV (reference sequence). This CDR3 region has 14 residues. CDR3 region: CASSSRIGVDTQYF. CDR3 bases: TGTGCCAGCAGTTCTCGGATAGGGGTAGATACGCAGTATTTT.

The rearrangement links TRBV7-2 to TRBJ1-1, with D possibly TRBD1 on 5 matching bases. Germline loops: CDR1 SGHTA, CDR2 FQGNSA. The V end was cut by 5 bases, the J end by 6 bases, with 19 bases between. The CDR3 length is 15 residues. In DNA form, the CDR3 reads TGTGCCAGCAGCCACCCTAGCGGACAAACTGCTGAAGCTTTCTTT. Its translation is CASSHPSGQTAEAFF.

J is TRBJ1-1 and V is TRBV6-5, with D maybe TRBD1 (5 bases). CDR3 length: 15 amino acids. Deletions cut 1 base from V and 4 bases from J, with 13 bases between. Germline V lookup: CDR1 MNHEY, CDR2 SVGAGI. CDR3 sequence: CASSYLPGTLTEAFF. The CDR3 nucleotides read TGTGCCAGCAGTTACTTACCCGGGACTCTCACTGAAGCTTTCTTT.

The chain links TRBV20-1 to TRBJ2-7; D might be TRBD2 (5 bases). The germline V gene has CDR1 DFQATT and CDR2 SNEGSKA (reference sequence). The CDR3 has 11 amino acids. CDR3 region: CRGSGPAEQYF. DNA of the CDR3: TGCAGGGGGAGTGGCCCGGCCGAGCAGTACTTC.

The V and J genes are TRBV19 and TRBJ1-5; the D gene is possibly TRBD1 (6 bases). Germline V gene data show CDR1 as LNHDA and CDR2 as SQIVND (reference sequence). Deletions cut 5 bases from V and 7 bases from J, with 12 bases between. There are 13 residues in the CDR3. CDR3 protein: CASSGGGRQPQHF. The CDR3 DNA follows: TGTGCCAGTAGTGGGGGGGGCAGGCAGCCCCAGCATTTT.

The chain uses TRBV9 and TRBJ1-2; D not certain. CDR1 and CDR2 from the germline V gene are SGDLS and YYNGEE. The CDR3 loop spans 13 amino acids. Trimming stripped 0 bases from V and 6 bases from J, with 9 bases between. The CDR3 DNA follows: TGTGCCAGCAGCGTAGGGGATGAGAATGGCTACACCTTC. Translating it yields CASSVGDENGYTF.

The V and J genes are TRBV27 and TRBJ1-6, with a weak D call TRBD1 (6 bases). Germline loops: CDR1 MNHEY, CDR2 SMNVEV (reference sequence). V was shortened by 3 bases and J by 7 bases, with 10 bases between the two germline ends. The CDR3 covers 14 residues. The DNA of the CDR3 is TGTGCCAGCAGTTTTAGGGGGGGAAATTCACCCCTCCACTTT. As protein: CASSFRGGNSPLHF.

This clone is categorized as medium-sized. The chain combines TRBV15 with TRBJ1-2; 7 nucleotides align to TRBD1. V lost 5 bases to trimming and J lost 4 bases; unmatched junction nucleotides: 7. Germline V gives CDR1 LNHNV, CDR2 YYDKDF (reference sequence). The CDR3 consists of 14 residues. The CDR3 protein is CATSGRDSTYGYTF. The CDR3 bases are TGTGCCACCAGCGGGAGGGACAGCACCTATGGCTACACCTTC.

The chain is built from TRBV10-2 and TRBJ2-3, with 12 bases aligning to TRBD2. Looked up from germline, CDR1 is WSHSY and CDR2 is SAAADI. The V and J ends lost 2 bases and 5 bases, in that order; junction bases with no gene match: 14. The CDR3 has 19 residues. The CDR3: CASSEPRTSGVAKGDTQYF. The CDR3 nucleotides read TGCGCCAGCAGTGAGCCGAGGACTAGCGGGGTGGCCAAGGGAGATACGCAGTATTTT.

CDR3 sequence (DNA): TGTGCCAGCAGCTTGGGGACAACGAACACTGAAGCTTTCTTT. It yields the protein CASSLGTTNTEAFF. The chain employs TRBV7-8 and TRBJ1-1, with D tentatively TRBD1 (6 bases). The CDR3 has 14 amino acids. The germline V gene has CDR1 SGHVS and CDR2 FQNEAQ. V was clipped by 3 bases and J by 1 base, with 9 bases between them.

The chain uses TRBV28 and TRBJ1-3; D ambiguous. The CDR3 extends over 13 amino acids. From germline, CDR1 is MDHEN and CDR2 SYDVKM. V was cut by 5 bases and J by 9 bases, with 14 bases left in between. The DNA of the CDR3 is TGTGCCAGCAGTACCTCAGGTTTAAGCACCATATATTTT. This translates into CASSTSGLSTIYF.

The rearrangement links TRBV9 to TRBJ2-1; TRBD2 is a possible D gene (5 bases). Germline V lookup: CDR1 SGDLS, CDR2 YYNGEE. V dropped 0 bases and J dropped 5 bases, with 12 bases sitting between them. CDR3 length: 15 amino acids. The CDR3 sequence is CASSVEGSHHNEQFF. The CDR3 nucleotides read TGTGCCAGCAGCGTAGAAGGGAGTCATCACAATGAGCAGTTCTTC.

The genes are TRBV9 and TRBJ2-1; D is perhaps TRBD2 (5 bases). The V gene's germline CDR1 is SGDLS and CDR2 YYNGEE. This CDR3 has 16 amino acids. Trimming removed 0 bases from V and 3 bases from J, with 13 bases in between. The CDR3 loop is CASSVVEGMVYNEQFF. CDR3 sequence (DNA): TGTGCCAGCAGCGTAGTCGAGGGAATGGTCTACAATGAGCAGTTCTTC.